This entry concerns a single TCR beta chain. No antigen is known for it. Profiling relied on immunoSEQ multiplex PCR, and the TCRdb table lists in-frame clones only, not all of them. The data show more than 85,000 clones, with roughly four fifths seen just once and roughly 1.5% held by the top ten. This sample stems from a study of OX40 agonist ivuxolimab in advanced cancers. Study background: Patients received the agonistic anti-OX40 (CD134) antibody ivuxolimab. Subjects had a mean age of around 60 years, with a range of 23 to 79; less than 90% were male.

Study-wide results and limits: More expanded clones were seen, on average, in CD8+ T cells than in CD4+.

V dropped 6 bases and J dropped 0 bases, with 12 bases sitting between them. This CDR3 comprises 14 residues. Looked up from germline, CDR1 is SGHDT and CDR2 is YYEEEE. This specimen was CD4+ or CD8+ T cells sorted from blood, taken in a trial of the OX40 agonist ivuxolimab. The TCR sequence derives from an adult with an advanced solid tumor such as melanoma, head and neck, liver or kidney cancer. The genes are TRBV5-6 and TRBJ1-2; D is unclear. The CDR3 sequence: CASTRTVPNYGYTF. The CDR3 DNA sequence: TGTGCCAGCACCCGGACCGTTCCTAACTATGGCTACACCTTC.